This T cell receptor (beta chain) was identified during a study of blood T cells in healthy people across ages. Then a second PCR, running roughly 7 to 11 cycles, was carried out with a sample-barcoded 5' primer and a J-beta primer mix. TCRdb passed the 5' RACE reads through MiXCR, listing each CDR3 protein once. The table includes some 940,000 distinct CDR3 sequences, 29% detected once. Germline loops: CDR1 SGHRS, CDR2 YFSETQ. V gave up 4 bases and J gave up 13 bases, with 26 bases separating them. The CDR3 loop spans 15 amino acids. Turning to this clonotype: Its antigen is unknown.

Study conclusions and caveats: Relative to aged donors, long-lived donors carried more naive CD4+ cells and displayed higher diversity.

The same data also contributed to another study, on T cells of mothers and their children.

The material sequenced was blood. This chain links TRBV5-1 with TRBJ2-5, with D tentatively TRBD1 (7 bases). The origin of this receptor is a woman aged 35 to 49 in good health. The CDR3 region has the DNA TGCGCCAGCAGCGCTTCGACAGGGAGGTACAATGAGCGGTACTTC. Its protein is CASSASTGRYNERYF.